What follows are 29 T cell receptor beta chains derived from one specimen sequenced in a study of cytomegalovirus exposure and HLA in healthy donors. The PCR had 60 Vbeta and 13 Jbeta primers. The repertoire was sequenced with immunoSEQ multiplex PCR; TCRdb's copy has only in-frame clones and lacks some. The repertoire holds over 55,000 clones, over 75% seen once, with nearly 6% in the top ten. Source material: PBMCs. Every receptor here comes from a male donor in good health and CMV-seronegative.

This clone occurred a few times. This chain connects TRBV7-9 to TRBJ2-3; unclear D gene. Germline V gene sequence: CDR1 SEHNR, CDR2 FQNEAQ (reference sequence). Between the trimmed V and J ends, which lost 5 bases and 6 bases, there was a span of 6 bases. This CDR3 has 11 residues. The CDR3 loop reads CASSQLDTQYF. CDR3 DNA: TGTGCCAGCAGCCAACTGGATACGCAGTATTTT.

This clone has a single count. This chain links TRBV15 with TRBJ2-7, with 8 bases identical to TRBD2. CDR1 and CDR2 (germline): LNHNV, YYDKDF (reference sequence). Losses at the gene ends were 7 bases for V and 5 bases for J; bases not matched to a gene: 7. The length of the CDR3 is 13 residues. The CDR3 loop reads CATTGGGINEQYF. The CDR3 bases are TGTGCCACCACTGGCGGGGGGATTAACGAGCAGTACTTC. The full variable domain, rest sourced from reference TRBV15 and TRBJ2-7, is DAMVIQNPRYQVTQFGKPVTLSCSQTLNHNVMYWYQQKSSQAPKLLFHYYDKDFNNEADTPDNFQSRRPNTSFCFLDIRSPGLGDTAMYLCATTGGGINEQYFGPGTRLTVT.

V usage is TRBV10-3 and J usage is TRBJ2-3; 8 nucleotides agree with TRBD2. Germline CDR1 ENHRY, CDR2 SYGVKD. The CDR3 consists of 16 residues. Trimming cost V 0 bases and J 5 bases; bases outside gene matches: 7. For the CDR3, the DNA is TGTGCCATCAGTGAGTCCATTAGCGGGGAAGGAGATACGCAGTATTTT. Its translation is CAISESISGEGDTQYF.

The V and J genes are TRBV19 and TRBJ2-5; maybe TRBD2 (6 bases). With 6 bases removed from V and 1 base from J, the gap between germline ends came to 21 bases. This CDR3 contains 17 residues. The germline V gene has CDR1 LNHDA and CDR2 SQIVND (reference sequence). The CDR3 sequence: CASSQSGSSVPQETQYF. The DNA of the CDR3 is TGTGCCAGTAGCCAAAGCGGATCTAGCGTCCCCCAAGAGACCCAGTACTTC.

V usage is TRBV10-3 and J usage is TRBJ2-1; a weak D match, TRBD2 (5 bases). The CDR3 runs 14 residues. CDR1 and CDR2 (germline): ENHRY, SYGVKD. Trimming shortened V by 3 bases and J by 7 bases, and 13 bases separated the two germline ends. The CDR3 DNA is TGTGCCATCAGTGAAGAAAGGAGAGGGAATGAGCAGTTCTTC. It is translated as CAISEERRGNEQFF.

This chain links TRBV27 with TRBJ1-5, with 7 bases aligning to TRBD1. The V gene's germline CDR1 is MNHEY and CDR2 SMNVEV (reference sequence). The CDR3 sequence is 17 residues long. V shed 5 bases and J 3 bases; nucleotides not matched to a gene: 13. Here the CDR3 reads CASSPIPETGNNQPQHF. CDR3 nucleotide sequence: TGTGCCAGCAGTCCGATCCCCGAGACAGGGAACAATCAGCCCCAGCATTTT.

The chain uses TRBV9 and TRBJ2-5; 10 nucleotides align to TRBD2. Trimming cost V 3 bases and J 5 bases; bases outside gene matches: 10. This CDR3 is 16 amino acids long. The germline V gene has CDR1 SGDLS and CDR2 YYNGEE. The CDR3 DNA follows: TGTGCCAGCAGCGGGACTAGCGGCATTAGACGTGAGACCCAGTACTTC. It translates to CASSGTSGIRRETQYF. Based on the CDR3 plus reference TRBV9 and TRBJ2-5, the full variable domain is DSGVTQTPKHLITATGQRVTLRCSPRSGDLSVYWYQQSLDQGLQFLIQYYNGEERAKGNILERFSAQQFPDLHSELNLSSLELGDSALYFCASSGTSGIRRETQYFGPGTRLLVL.

This clone came up a few times. This chain uses TRBV10-3 with TRBJ2-2; TRBD2 agrees at 8 bases. There are 15 residues in the CDR3. Trimming removed 11 bases from V and 4 bases from J; junction bases left unmatched: 12. From germline, CDR1 is ENHRY and CDR2 SYGVKD. CDR3 nucleotides: TGTGCCTCACGGGGGGGACGGGGGGCCACCGGGGAGCTGTTTTTT. The encoded protein is CASRGGRGATGELFF.

The V and J genes are TRBV19 and TRBJ1-2; possible D gene TRBD1, 5 bases. Germline CDR1 is LNHDA and CDR2 is SQIVND (reference sequence). The CDR3 length is 13 residues. The V end lost 4 bases, the J end lost 9 bases, and 15 bases lay between the germline ends. As DNA, the CDR3 is TGTGCCAGTAGTAGCGGACTCGGGGGAAGCTACACCTTC. Its protein product is CASSSGLGGSYTF.

The chain is built from TRBV12-5 and TRBJ2-7; the D gene is possibly TRBD1 (5 bases). The ends were cut back, 1 base at V and 6 bases at J, with 13 bases in the middle. This CDR3 is 14 amino acids long. CDR1 and CDR2 (germline): LGHNT, FRNRAP. CDR3 coding DNA: TGTGCTAGTGGTTTGGCGGCAGGGTCCGGCGAGCAGTACTTC. Residues: CASGLAAGSGEQYF.

This chain uses TRBV11-1 with TRBJ2-7; tentatively, D is TRBD1 (6 bases). The germline V gene encodes CDR1 SGHAT and CDR2 FQDESV (reference sequence). The CDR3 has 14 amino acids. V lost 5 bases, J lost 0 bases, and 11 bases lay in between. The chain's CDR3 is CASSPTGLSYEQYF. The CDR3 DNA reads as TGTGCCAGCAGCCCGACAGGCCTCTCCTACGAGCAGTACTTC.

The chain recombines TRBV2 with TRBJ2-5; D is perhaps TRBD2 (6 bases). The CDR3 is 14 amino acids. Germline V gene lookup returns CDR1 SNHLY and CDR2 FYNNEI. With 3 bases removed from V and 7 bases from J, the gap between germline ends came to 15 bases. The CDR3 spells CASSEEGTPGTQYF. The CDR3 coding sequence is TGTGCCAGCAGTGAGGAGGGGACCCCCGGGACCCAGTACTTC.

This clone has just a few counts. The V gene is TRBV18, the J gene TRBJ2-3, with 12 nucleotides matching TRBD2. Trimming cost V 2 bases and J 4 bases; bases outside gene matches: 7. Germline V lookup: CDR1 KGHSH, CDR2 LQKENI. This CDR3 spans 17 amino acids. CDR3 in amino acids: CASSPRASGGAADTQYF. In DNA form, the CDR3 reads TGTGCCAGCTCACCAAGGGCTAGCGGGGGGGCCGCAGATACGCAGTATTTT. The full variable domain, in which reference TRBV18 and TRBJ2-3 provide the parts outside the CDR3, is NAGVMQNPRHLVRRRGQEARLRCSPMKGHSHVYWYRQLPEEGLKFMVYLQKENIIDESGMPKERFSAEFPKEGPSILRIQQVVRGDSAAYFCASSPRASGGAADTQYFGPGTRLTVL.

The chain joins TRBV5-1 to TRBJ2-1; 12 bases line up with TRBD2. Germline V gene sequence: CDR1 SGHRS, CDR2 YFSETQ. The CDR3 consists of 18 residues. V lost 0 bases, J lost 7 bases, and 11 bases stayed unmatched. CDR3 coding DNA: TGCGCCAGCAGCTTGGGGGGCCCTAGCGGGGGGGCAACTAATGAGCAGTTCTTC. This sequence encodes CASSLGGPSGGATNEQFF.

CDR3 amino acids: CAWSDRDRETQYF. As DNA, the CDR3 is TGTGCCTGGAGTGACCGGGACAGAGAGACCCAGTACTTC. The rearrangement joins TRBV30 to TRBJ2-5; 7 nucleotides agree with TRBD1. Per the germline V gene, CDR1 is GTSNPN and CDR2 is SVGIG (reference sequence). This CDR3 is 13 amino acids long. J gave up 4 bases and V 1 base, and 3 bases lay outside the gene matches.

The rearrangement joins TRBV7-3 to TRBJ2-1; the match to TRBD2 covers 13 bases. CDR3 size: 15 residues. Trimming at V came to 4 bases and at J to 9 bases, leaving 6 bases not matched to a gene. Germline-derived CDR1 and CDR2 are SGHTA and FQGTGA. The CDR3: CASSSGTSGVGEQFF. The CDR3 DNA follows: TGTGCCAGCAGCTCAGGGACTAGCGGGGTAGGTGAGCAGTTCTTC.

By its share, this clone is medium-sized. The chain couples TRBV4-3 to TRBJ1-4; D is possibly TRBD1 (6 bases). V was shortened by 0 bases and J by 6 bases, with 11 bases between the two germline ends. There are 15 residues in the CDR3. CDR1 and CDR2 from the germline V gene are LGHNA and YSLEER. CDR3: CASSQEGNRDEKLFF. CDR3 DNA: TGCGCCAGCAGCCAAGAAGGGAACAGGGATGAAAAACTGTTTTTT.

The CDR3: CASSSPDSTLTYF. The DNA of the CDR3 is TGTGCCAGCAGTTCCCCGGACAGTACGTTAACGTATTTT. The V call is TRBV6-5, the J call TRBJ2-3, with D possibly matching TRBD1 (6 bases). The CDR3 contains 13 residues. Germline lookup yields CDR1 MNHEY and CDR2 SVGAGI. The germline V and J ends were trimmed by 4 bases and 14 bases, with 19 bases remaining between them.

CDR3 in amino acids: CASSHRGGTEAFF. The CDR3 region has the DNA TGTGCCAGCAGCCACAGGGGCGGCACTGAAGCTTTCTTT. The rearrangement links TRBV6-1 to TRBJ1-1; 7 bases match TRBD1. This CDR3 is 13 amino acids long. Germline trimming cut 6 bases from V and 4 bases from J; bases unmatched to any gene: 5. In germline, CDR1 is MNHNS, CDR2 SASEGT.

The CDR3 here is CASSQVSRYTEAFF. The CDR3 coding sequence is TGTGCCAGCAGCCAAGTATCGCGGTACACTGAAGCTTTCTTT. This sequence joins TRBV4-2 and TRBJ1-1; D remains unclear. V lost 1 base and J lost 3, with 9 bases in between. Looked up from germline, CDR1 is LGHNA and CDR2 is YNFKEQ. There are 14 residues in the CDR3.

The rearrangement uses TRBV5-4 and TRBJ2-1; 7 nucleotides align to TRBD1. The CDR3 has 14 residues. CDR1 SGHNT and CDR2 YYREEE come from the germline V gene (reference sequence). With V trimmed by 4 bases and J by 7 bases, 8 bases remained unmatched. The CDR3 here is CASSNANRGNEQFF. CDR3 sequence (DNA): TGTGCCAGCAGCAATGCGAACAGGGGAAATGAGCAGTTCTTC.

This chain links TRBV11-2 with TRBJ2-1, with TRBD2 matching 8 bases. With V trimmed by 6 bases and J by 2 bases, 6 bases remained unmatched. This CDR3 comprises 15 residues. CDR1 and CDR2 (germline): SGHAT, FQNNGV. The DNA of the CDR3 is TGTGCCAGCAGTCCTGTCGGGGGGGCCTACAATGAGCAGTTCTTC. Its protein product is CASSPVGGAYNEQFF.

This clone was seen a single time. The CDR3 DNA reads TGTGCTAGTGGTTTCGGACAGATTGATGGCAATGAGCAGTTCTTC. Protein sequence: CASGFGQIDGNEQFF. The chain carries TRBV12-5 and TRBJ2-1; D is perhaps TRBD1 (6 bases). V was clipped by 3 bases and J by 6 bases, with 15 bases between them. Germline assignment: CDR1 LGHNT and CDR2 FRNRAP. The CDR3 sequence is 15 residues long.

V usage is TRBV6-4 and J usage is TRBJ1-1; D unresolved. Germline loops: CDR1 MRHNA, CDR2 SNTAGT. The CDR3 runs 13 residues. Trimming took off 2 bases at V and 4 bases at J, with 8 bases between the two ends. CDR3 nucleotides: TGTGCCAGCAGTGACGGGGAGGGCACTGAAGCTTTCTTT. Encoded protein: CASSDGEGTEAFF.

This clone was detected only a few times. V and J are TRBV16 and TRBJ1-1; possible D gene TRBD1, 5 bases. CDR1 KGHSY and CDR2 FQNENV come from the germline V gene. The CDR3 sequence is 14 residues long. Trimming shortened V by 2 bases and J by 7 bases, and 14 bases separated the two germline ends. CDR3 amino acids: CASSQSWQGNEAFF. The CDR3 DNA reads as TGTGCCAGCAGCCAAAGCTGGCAGGGCAATGAAGCTTTCTTT.

V and J are TRBV4-2 and TRBJ1-1, with TRBD1 identical over 9 bases. J gave up 1 base and V 2 bases, and 5 bases lay outside the gene matches. CDR1 is LGHNA and CDR2 is YNFKEQ in the germline V gene. The CDR3 sequence is 16 residues long. In DNA form, the CDR3 reads TGTGCCAGCAGCCAACCAAGACAGGGGGGGAACACTGAAGCTTTCTTT. Its translation: CASSQPRQGGNTEAFF.

The chain is built from TRBV7-3 and TRBJ2-3; TRBD2 aligns across 10 bases. The CDR3 sequence is 16 residues long. Germline CDR1 reads SGHTA; CDR2 reads FQGTGA. V was clipped by 5 bases and J by 4 bases; unmatched bases: 9. The CDR3 loop is CASSPGLAEGADTQYF. CDR3 sequence (DNA): TGTGCCAGCAGCCCAGGACTAGCGGAAGGGGCAGATACGCAGTATTTT. Variable domain in full (rest from reference TRBV7-3 and TRBJ2-3): GAGVSQTPSNKVTEKGKYVELRCDPISGHTALYWYRQSLGQGPEFLIYFQGTGAADDSGLPNDRFFAVRPEGSVSTLKIQRTERGDSAVYLCASSPGLAEGADTQYFGPGTRLTVL.

V and J are TRBV6-5 and TRBJ2-3; the match to TRBD1 covers 10 bases. Per germline, CDR1 MNHEY and CDR2 SVGAGI. This CDR3 spans 13 amino acids. The junction had 1 base not matched to a gene; V was cut back by 6 bases and J by 4 bases. The CDR3 loop is CASSDRGPDTQYF. CDR3 sequence (DNA): TGTGCCAGCAGCGACAGGGGGCCAGATACGCAGTATTTT.

This chain links TRBV30 with TRBJ2-7; the match to TRBD1 covers 8 bases. CDR1 GTSNPN and CDR2 SVGIG come from the germline V gene (reference sequence). The length of the CDR3 is 14 residues. With 3 bases clipped from V and 2 bases from J, the junction kept 6 bases outside the gene matches. CDR3 DNA sequence: TGTGCCTGGAGCGTCCTGACAGGGGCCTACGAGCAGTACTTC. This translates into CAWSVLTGAYEQYF.